The clone carrying this TCR beta chain was counted many times. Its antigen is not known. These data originate in a study of T-cell reconstitution after alpha-beta-depleted transplantation in children. Regarding the study as a whole: By about two months after transplant, alpha-beta T cells reportedly arose from several hundred graft clones that had expanded. A year had passed since transplant, and T-cell counts and diversity by then came mostly from newly produced T cells. There were some patients whose high TCRbeta diversity at day 60 came from surviving recipient T cells and thymic progenitors.

This CDR3 is 13 amino acids long. V lost 3 bases, J lost 5 bases, and 7 bases lay in between. This sample's TCRbeta library carried unique molecular identifier barcodes. TCRdb used MiXCR to reprocess the PCR reads, holding one entry per CDR3 protein. Among about 300,000 distinct CDR3 sequences listed, 10% were seen once. The clonotype originates from a boy younger than two with acute myeloid leukemia, due to receive a stem cell transplant. J is TRBJ2-2 and V is TRBV12-3 or TRBV12-4; D remains unclear. The sample consisted of PBMCs, taken before TCRalphabeta/CD19-depleted stem cell transplant. CDR3 in amino acids: CASSFPPTGELFF. The CDR3 DNA reads as TGTGCCAGCAGTTTCCCTCCTACCGGGGAGCTGTTTTTT.